This T cell receptor beta chain was documented in a study of Graves' ophthalmopathy and Graves' hyperthyroidism. Comments on this clonotype: What it binds is unknown.

Amplification targeted the TCR beta CDR3 regions, with RNA transcripts as the source material. A first-round RT-PCR used HTBI primers, followed by a second-round multiplex PCR. TCRdb redid the calling of the multiplex PCR reads with MiXCR, one entry per CDR3 protein. Of about 640,000 distinct CDR3 sequences listed, roughly 39% are singletons. Study results and caveats: Discriminating ophthalmopathy from stable hyperthyroidism, a 13-signature model attained a sensitivity of about 88% and a specificity of approximately 77%.

CDR3 length: 17 residues. The ends were cut back, 1 base at V and 3 bases at J, with 16 bases in the middle. Germline V gene sequence: CDR1 SGHTA, CDR2 FQGNSA. The sample consisted of peripheral blood. The chain uses TRBV7-2 and TRBJ2-1, with D perhaps TRBD1 or TRBD2 (5 bases each). This sequence was found in an adult man with Graves' ophthalmopathy. The CDR3 reads CASSLGTWERNYNEQFF. CDR3 coding DNA: TGTGCCAGCAGCTTAGGGACATGGGAGAGAAACTACAATGAGCAGTTCTTC.